This TCR beta chain was recorded in a study of cytomegalovirus exposure and HLA in healthy donors. Whole-study results and caveats: Researchers counted roughly 160 TCR beta chains as cytomegalovirus-associated. Rarity characterized most TCR sequences, yet some public TCRs appeared in many donors. Based on reports, TCR beta sequences accurately predicted HLA-A and HLA-B alleles for most subjects. Certain sequence variants were highly shared and formed a cluster, and this cluster was likely a sequencing artifact.

PCR amplification relied on 60 Vbeta primers (plus 13 Jbeta primers). Assay used: immunoSEQ multiplex PCR; TCRdb lists only in-frame clones, some missing. Seen here are roughly 100,000 clones, roughly four fifths observed once, and the top ten hold about 3.4%. For this clone: The antigen is undetermined.

This sequence was found in a man between 25 and 39 years old in good health and CMV-seropositive. What was sequenced was PBMCs.

CDR3 DNA sequence: TGTGCCAGCAGCCCCCCGGGACTAGCGGGAGAGACCCAGTACTTC. This gives the protein CASSPPGLAGETQYF. This rearrangement joins TRBV14 to TRBJ2-5, with 12 bases aligning to TRBD2. CDR3 size: 15 residues. Trimming took 4 bases from V and 4 from J; bases not matched to a gene: 4. The germline V gene has CDR1 SGHDN and CDR2 FVKESK.